A selection of T cell receptor beta chains follows, all from one sample in a study of shared clonotypes between healthy human individuals. The assay was immunoSEQ multiplex PCR, and TCRdb's table has in-frame clones only and misses some. This table holds nearly 2 million clones, over 85% found once. Sequencing was done on a sample of naive CD8+ T cells sorted from blood. These receptors all stem from a man between 18 and 35 years old in good health. The CDR3 runs from the conserved cysteine through the conserved F or W. The D gene is left open where the match is weak. A clone size is listed for some rows: how often the clone was seen (once, few, many), or a class if it is expanded.

cdr3_nt,cdr3_aa,clone_size,j_call,v_call,d_call
TGTGCCAGCAGTGAGAGTCGTGAAGCGGGAGGGTCCGACAATGAGCAGTTCTTC,CASSESREAGGSDNEQFF,.,TRBJ2-1,TRBV2,TRBD2
TGTGCCAGCAGTTTTTCAGGGACCAATCAGCCCCAGCATTTT,CASSFSGTNQPQHF,once,TRBJ1-5,TRBV27,.
TGTGCCTGGAGGGACTTTACCTACGAGCAGTACTTC,CAWRDFTYEQYF,.,TRBJ2-7,TRBV30,.
TGTGCCAGCAGTTTCGGACGAGGGGCCTATGGCTACACCTTC,CASSFGRGAYGYTF,.,TRBJ1-2,TRBV28,.
TGTGCCAGCAGCCCCGGGACAGGGGAGAACACCGGGGAGCTGTTTTTT,CASSPGTGENTGELFF,.,TRBJ2-2,TRBV7-9,TRBD1
TGTGCCAGCAGCTTGGGACTATTGGAGTCCTACGAGCAGTACTTC,CASSLGLLESYEQYF,.,TRBJ2-7,TRBV5-4,.
TGTGCCATCAGTGGACTCGGGGGGAACTACGAGCAGTACTTC,CAISGLGGNYEQYF,.,TRBJ2-7,TRBV10-3,TRBD2
TGTGCCATCAGTGGGGCCGGGACAGGGAAAGGCTACACCTTC,CAISGAGTGKGYTF,.,TRBJ1-2,TRBV10-3,TRBD1
TGCGCCAGCAGCCTCCCTGGCGGATCCTACAATGAGCAGTTCTTC,CASSLPGGSYNEQFF,once,TRBJ2-1,TRBV5-1,.
TGCAGCGCCGGATCAGGGGGAGGCGAGCAGTACTTC,CSAGSGGGEQYF,.,TRBJ2-7,TRBV29-1,.
TGTGCCAGCAGCGCGTCCGGGACAGCTAATGAAAAACTGTTTTTT,CASSASGTANEKLFF,.,TRBJ1-4,TRBV9,TRBD1
TGTGCCAGCTCACCGGACCCACAGGGGGAGGATGAAAAACTGTTTTTT,CASSPDPQGEDEKLFF,.,TRBJ1-4,TRBV18,TRBD1
TGTGCCAGTAGCCAGACAGGGTTCCCCTCCTACGAGCAGTACTTC,CASSQTGFPSYEQYF,.,TRBJ2-7,TRBV19,TRBD1
TGTGCCAGCAGCGAATCGGCCTCTTCCTACGAGCAGTACTTC,CASSESASSYEQYF,.,TRBJ2-7,TRBV9,.
TGTGCCAGCAGCCTTAGAGGGACAGGGGGCCTTGGGGACCATGGCTACACCTTC,CASSLRGTGGLGDHGYTF,.,TRBJ1-2,TRBV2,TRBD1
TGTGCCAGCAGTGAAGGGGAGGGAACCTATGGCTACACCTTC,CASSEGEGTYGYTF,once,TRBJ1-2,TRBV6-1,.
TGTGCCATCAGTGAGTCTGGAACAGGGGAATATAACTATGGCTACACCTTC,CAISESGTGEYNYGYTF,.,TRBJ1-2,TRBV10-3,TRBD1
TGTGCCAGCAGCTTACATCCGTCAGAGACCCAGTACTTC,CASSLHPSETQYF,.,TRBJ2-5,TRBV11-2,.
TGTGCCAGCAGTTTATCAGGCGATGAGCAGTTCTTC,CASSLSGDEQFF,.,TRBJ2-1,TRBV27,.
TGTGCCAGCAGTGACACCATAGGACCAGGACTGATTGACTATGGCTACACCTTC,CASSDTIGPGLIDYGYTF,once,TRBJ1-2,TRBV6-1,.
TGTGCCAGCAGCCTCCTGGCGCATGAGCAGTTCTTC,CASSLLAHEQFF,.,TRBJ2-1,TRBV7-8,.
TGCGCCAGCAGCCACCTCGGGACAGGGGGCGGGTTAGAACCCCTCCACTTT,CASSHLGTGGGLEPLHF,.,TRBJ1-6,TRBV5-1,TRBD1
TGTGCCAGCAGCAGTGTCCCCCAAACAGAGACCCAGTACTTC,CASSSVPQTETQYF,.,TRBJ2-5,TRBV21-1,.
TGTGCCAGCAGCCCCTTCACAGGTTACTACGAGCAGTACTTC,CASSPFTGYYEQYF,.,TRBJ2-7,TRBV5-6,.
TGTGCCAGCAGTTTATCGGCCAGCGGCCAAGAGACCCAGTACTTC,CASSLSASGQETQYF,.,TRBJ2-5,TRBV27,.
TGCGCCAGCAGCCAAGATCTGGGGGCTTACGAGCAGTACTTC,CASSQDLGAYEQYF,.,TRBJ2-7,TRBV4-3,.
TGTGCCAGCAGGGACAGGGGAGGGAATCAGCCCCAGCATTTT,CASRDRGGNQPQHF,.,TRBJ1-5,TRBV27,TRBD1
TGTGCCAGCAGCGTACTAGCGGGGGACCCAGATACGCAGTATTTT,CASSVLAGDPDTQYF,.,TRBJ2-3,TRBV9,TRBD2
TGTGCCAGCAGTTACGAGGCAGGGGGCACTGAAGCTTTCTTT,CASSYEAGGTEAFF,few,TRBJ1-1,TRBV6-5,TRBD1
TGCAGCGTCCGACCACCGGGACAGGGGGCAGATACGCAGTATTTT,CSVRPPGQGADTQYF,once,TRBJ2-3,TRBV29-1,TRBD1
TGCGCCAGCAGCCAATCGTTTGGCGGTTCAGCCAAAAACATTCAGTACTTC,CASSQSFGGSAKNIQYF,.,TRBJ2-4,TRBV4-1,.
TGTGCCAGCAGTGACAGGGGAATAACTGAAGCTTTCTTT,CASSDRGITEAFF,.,TRBJ1-1,TRBV27,TRBD1